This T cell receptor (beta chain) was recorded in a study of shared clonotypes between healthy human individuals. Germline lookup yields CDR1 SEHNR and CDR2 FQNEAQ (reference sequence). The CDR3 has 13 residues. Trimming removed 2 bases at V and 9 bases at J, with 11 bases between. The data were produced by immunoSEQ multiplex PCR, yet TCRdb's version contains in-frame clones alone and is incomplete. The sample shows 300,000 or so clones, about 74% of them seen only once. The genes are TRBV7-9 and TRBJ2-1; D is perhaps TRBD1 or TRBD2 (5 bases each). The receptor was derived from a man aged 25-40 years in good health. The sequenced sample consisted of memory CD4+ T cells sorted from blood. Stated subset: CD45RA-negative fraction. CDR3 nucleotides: TGTGCCAGCAGCTTACCAGCCGGGACTGAGCAGTTCTTC. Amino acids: CASSLPAGTEQFF.